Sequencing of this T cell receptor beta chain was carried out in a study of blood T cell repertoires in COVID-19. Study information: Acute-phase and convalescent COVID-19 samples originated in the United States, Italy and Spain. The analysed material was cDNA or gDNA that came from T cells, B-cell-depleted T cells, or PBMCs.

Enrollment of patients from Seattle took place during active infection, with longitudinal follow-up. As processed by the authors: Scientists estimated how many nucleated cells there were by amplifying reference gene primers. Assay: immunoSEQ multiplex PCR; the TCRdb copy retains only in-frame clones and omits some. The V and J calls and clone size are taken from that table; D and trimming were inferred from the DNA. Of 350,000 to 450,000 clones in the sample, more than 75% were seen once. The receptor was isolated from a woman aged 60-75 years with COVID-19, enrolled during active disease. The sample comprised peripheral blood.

The CDR3 sequence is CSVDPTGDYGYTF. The DNA for the CDR3 is TGCAGCGTTGACCCGACAGGGGATTATGGCTACACCTTC. V and J are TRBV29-1 and TRBJ1-2, with 8 bases lining up with TRBD1. Germline CDR1 is SQVTM and CDR2 is ANQGSEA. Trimming at V came to 3 bases and at J to 5 bases, leaving 5 bases not matched to a gene. This CDR3 is built from 13 residues.